These T cell receptor beta chains were read from a single sample in a study of response to subunit inactivated influenza vaccine. From the RT-PCR reads, TCRdb called clonotypes with MiXCR, one entry per CDR3 protein. The table has more than 600,000 distinct CDR3 sequences, approximately 18% seen once. The source was PBMCs from blood, collected about 5 days after vaccination. Receptors were obtained from a man aged 50 to 60 who received an inactivated influenza vaccine. Both conserved end residues are part of each CDR3. Fields, in order: V gene, clone size, D gene, J gene, CDR3 protein, CDR3 DNA. A D gene is named only where the DNA matches it firmly. Size is omitted from some rows. Given values are once, few, many or a class for expanded clones.

>TRBV18|few|NA|TRBJ2-3
CASSARWDTDTQYF
TGTGCCAGCTCAGCCCGGTGGGACACAGATACGCAGTATTTT
>TRBV27|few|TRBD2|TRBJ2-3
CASSSQREIITDTQYF
TGTGCCAGCAGTTCCCAGCGGGAGATTATAACAGATACGCAGTATTTT
>TRBV20-1|few|TRBD2|TRBJ2-1
CSARAPGLAGVNEQFF
TGCAGTGCTAGAGCCCCCGGACTAGCGGGCGTCAATGAGCAGTTCTTC
>TRBV6-5|many|NA|TRBJ1-2
CASSYFGQHGGYTF
TGTGCCAGCAGTTACTTCGGACAGCATGGTGGCTACACCTTC
>TRBV6-2/TRBV6-3|NA|TRBD1|TRBJ2-5
CASRKQGHQETQYF
TGTGCCAGCAGAAAACAGGGGCACCAAGAGACCCAGTACTTC
>TRBV20-1|NA|NA|TRBJ2-1
CSAPLTGSSYNEQFF
TGCAGTGCCCCCCTGACGGGATCTTCCTACAATGAGCAGTTCTTC
>TRBV5-1|NA|TRBD1|TRBJ2-2
CASSPLGQGVTGELFF
TGCGCCAGCAGCCCCCTTGGACAGGGGGTCACCGGGGAGCTGTTTTTT
>TRBV2|once|NA|TRBJ1-2
CATRGQILNYGYTF
TGTGCCACCCGCGGACAGATTTTAAACTATGGCTACACCTTC
>TRBV6-1|few|TRBD2|TRBJ2-7
CASSGLAGGSEQYF
TGTGCCAGCAGTGGACTAGCGGGAGGAAGCGAGCAGTACTTC
>TRBV7-2|NA|NA|TRBJ2-3
CASSPFTPLRDTQYF
TGTGCCAGCAGCCCCTTTACTCCACTTAGGGATACGCAGTATTTT
>TRBV4-1|NA|TRBD1|TRBJ1-2
CASSHTGQGEYGYTF
TGCGCCAGCAGCCATACCGGACAGGGGGAATATGGCTACACCTTC
>TRBV4-2|NA|NA|TRBJ1-2
CASSHETGTAYGYTF
TGTGCCAGCAGCCATGAAACCGGGACTGCCTATGGCTACACCTTC
>TRBV5-4|NA|NA|TRBJ2-7
CASSLPGTRAYEQYF
TGTGCCAGCAGCTTGCCGGGGACTCGGGCCTACGAGCAGTACTTC
>TRBV24-1|NA|TRBD1|TRBJ2-1
CATSVRPTGGFYNEQFF
TGTGCCACCAGTGTTAGACCGACAGGGGGATTCTACAATGAGCAGTTCTTC
>TRBV4-1|few|NA|TRBJ2-1
CASSQGGGLSDEQFF
TGCGCCAGCAGCCAAGGAGGAGGGCTCAGCGATGAGCAGTTCTTC
>TRBV11-3|NA|NA|TRBJ2-1
CASSPRDLNNEQFF
TGTGCCAGCAGCCCACGGGATCTGAACAATGAGCAGTTCTTC
>TRBV18|NA|NA|TRBJ2-6
CASSPPMAWVSTAGANVLTF
TGTGCCAGCTCACCACCGATGGCCTGGGTGTCCACCGCTGGGGCCAACGTCCTGACTTTC
>TRBV6-1|NA|TRBD2|TRBJ2-7
CASSISIRTSGSFYEQYF
TGTGCCAGCAGTATATCAATTAGGACTAGCGGGAGTTTCTACGAGCAGTACTTC
>TRBV6-2/TRBV6-3|NA|NA|TRBJ2-3
CARWDKERTDTQYF
TGTGCCCGCTGGGACAAAGAACGCACAGATACGCAGTATTTT
>TRBV6-5|few|TRBD1|TRBJ1-2
CASSSIGQGRGYTF
TGTGCCAGCAGTTCGATCGGACAGGGGAGAGGCTACACCTTC
>TRBV5-5|NA|TRBD1|TRBJ2-7
CASSFYAGTGDNEQYF
TGTGCCAGCAGCTTTTATGCCGGGACAGGGGATAACGAGCAGTACTTC
>TRBV7-6|NA|NA|TRBJ1-1
CASSLAATGNTEAFF
TGTGCCAGCAGCTTAGCCGCGACAGGGAACACTGAAGCTTTCTTT
>TRBV18|few|NA|TRBJ2-5
CASGNPYQETQYF
TGTGCCAGCGGGAATCCGTACCAAGAGACCCAGTACTTC
>TRBV20-1|many|NA|TRBJ2-5
CSARDTNGETQYF
TGCAGTGCTAGAGATACGAATGGAGAGACCCAGTACTTC
>TRBV4-1|NA|NA|TRBJ2-1
CASSPPRRTNEQFF
TGCGCCAGCAGCCCGCCTCGGAGGACCAATGAGCAGTTCTTC
>TRBV7-2|few|NA|TRBJ2-3
CASHSRGGPDTQYF
TGTGCCAGCCACTCTCGCGGGGGCCCAGATACGCAGTATTTT
>TRBV6-2/TRBV6-3|few|NA|TRBJ2-3
CASSSRPGRPARDTQYF
TGTGCCAGCAGTTCCAGACCCGGGCGCCCCGCGAGAGATACGCAGTATTTT
>TRBV5-1|few|TRBD1|TRBJ2-3
CASKTTGMRGTDTQYF
TGCGCCAGCAAGACGACAGGGATGAGGGGCACAGATACGCAGTATTTT
>TRBV10-3|NA|NA|TRBJ1-5
CAISQGRDQPQHF
TGTGCCATCAGTCAGGGGCGCGATCAGCCCCAGCATTTT
>TRBV12-3/TRBV12-4|NA|NA|TRBJ2-2
CASSLGARANTGELFF
TGTGCCAGCAGTTTGGGGGCCAGGGCCAACACCGGGGAGCTGTTTTTT
>TRBV20-1|few|TRBD1|TRBJ2-3
CSARSGQGMGDTQYF
TGCAGTGCCAGATCCGGACAGGGAATGGGAGATACGCAGTATTTT